Below, one TCR beta chain is given with its context. Trimming stripped 1 base from V and 1 base from J, with 13 bases between. The CDR3 length is 17 residues. Germline CDR1 reads MGHRA; CDR2 reads YSYEKL. The data derive from a study of technical replicates of blood from a few donors. Repertoires were generated with immunoSEQ multiplex PCR, while TCRdb's copy carries only in-frame clones and drops some. The sample gives about 75,000 clones, around 97% of which show up once; around 0.28% is in the top ten. The sequenced material came from T cells isolated from PBMCs. This TCR came from a human donor in good health. J is TRBJ2-2 and V is TRBV4-1, with D unresolved. DNA for the CDR3: TGCGCCAGCAGCCAAGTTAGTCTTGGGCTGAACACCGGGGAGCTGTTTTTT. Translation: CASSQVSLGLNTGELFF.